This is a list of T cell receptor beta chains from one sample in a study of memory CD4+ T cells and cytomegalovirus serostatus. Libraries were prepared by immunoSEQ multiplex PCR; TCRdb keeps only in-frame clonotypes and omits some of them. The sample lists under 55,000 clones, roughly 72% occurring once. Input material: memory CD4+ T cells from blood. The source is an adult in good health and CMV-seronegative. Each CDR3 is given with its conserved first and last residue. D genes are given only for firm matches. Clone size appears in some rows only: once, few, many, or a class for an expanded clone.

V	D	J	size	DNA	CDR3
TRBV5-4	TRBD2	TRBJ2-7	.	TGTGCCAGCAGCTCTGGACTAGCGGGGGACTACGAGCAGTACTTC	CASSSGLAGDYEQYF
TRBV4-3	.	TRBJ1-4	.	TGCGCCAGCAGCCAAGATCGCAGGAGTAATAATGAAAAACTGTTTTTT	CASSQDRRSNNEKLFF
TRBV19	.	TRBJ2-6	.	TGTGCCAGTAGTGTTTATAGCTCTGGGGCCAACGTCCTGACTTTC	CASSVYSSGANVLTF
TRBV28	.	TRBJ1-4	.	TGTGCCAGCAGTTTTTATCGGGGGCCTGGTGAAAAACTGTTTTTT	CASSFYRGPGEKLFF
TRBV6-1	TRBD1	TRBJ1-2	.	TGTGCCAGCAGTGAAGTGGTTGCGGGACAGGCCTTCTATGGCTACACCTTC	CASSEVVAGQAFYGYTF
TRBV14	.	TRBJ1-5	few	TGTGCCAGCAGCCAGGGGTACAATCAGCCCCAGCATTTT	CASSQGYNQPQHF
TRBV29-1	TRBD1	TRBJ2-7	.	TGCAGCTACTGCGGGAACAGGGGGGACGAGCAGTACTTC	CSYCGNRGDEQYF
TRBV19	.	TRBJ1-1	.	TGTGCCAGTAGAATAGGGTCGGGGGGCACTGAAGCTTTCTTT	CASRIGSGGTEAFF
TRBV6-6	.	TRBJ2-7	once	TGTGCCAGCAGTTACTCGAACAGGGCCTACGAGCAGTACTTC	CASSYSNRAYEQYF
TRBV2	.	TRBJ2-5	.	TGTGCCAGCAGTGTCCTTCGAGGCAGGAGGTACCGTCAAGAGACCCAGTACTTC	CASSVLRGRRYRQETQYF
TRBV15	.	TRBJ1-4	.	TGTGCCACCAGCCCTTTCAGGGAATATGGAAAACTGTTTTTT	CATSPFREYGKLFF
TRBV7-9	TRBD2	TRBJ2-1	.	TGTGCCAGCAGCCCCCCCGCCAGCGGGAGGACCACATCTGAGCAGTTCTTC	CASSPPASGRTTSEQFF
TRBV29-1	.	TRBJ1-2	.	TGCAGCGTTTATTTGGGGGCGTGGGGCTACACCTTC	CSVYLGAWGYTF
TRBV19	.	TRBJ2-2	.	TGTGCCAGTCGGGAGCGAAACACCGGGGAGCTGTTTTTT	CASRERNTGELFF
TRBV18	.	TRBJ2-1	few	TGTGCCAGCTCACCACCCAAACCCACACAGGGCAGGTCCTACAATGAGCAGTTCTTC	CASSPPKPTQGRSYNEQFF
TRBV7-8	.	TRBJ1-6	.	TGTGCCAGCAGCTTTATAGGGGACGGAGGATCACCCCTCCACTTT	CASSFIGDGGSPLHF
TRBV19	.	TRBJ2-2	.	TGTGCCAGTAGTATATTACAGACCACCGGGGAGCTGTTTTTT	CASSILQTTGELFF
TRBV11-2	TRBD1	TRBJ1-6	.	TGTGCCAGCAGCGACGGCGGTGGGACAGGGTCTTCACCCCTCCACTTT	CASSDGGGTGSSPLHF
TRBV27	.	TRBJ2-1	.	TGTGCCAGCAGTTCGAGAGATGAGCAGTTCTTC	CASSSRDEQFF
TRBV7-2	.	TRBJ2-2	once	TGTGCCAGCAGCCTTGACCGTCCCGGGGAGCTGTTTTTT	CASSLDRPGELFF
TRBV7-2	.	TRBJ2-6	.	TGTGCCAGCAGCCCTCTAGGGGCCAACGTCCTGACTTTC	CASSPLGANVLTF
TRBV5-1	.	TRBJ1-1	.	TGCGCCAGCAGCTTGGTCGGGGGGAATGAAGCTTTCTTT	CASSLVGGNEAFF
TRBV19	.	TRBJ2-1	.	TGTGCCAGTAGTGACCAGGGGGGGGCCTACAATGAGCAGTTCTTC	CASSDQGGAYNEQFF
TRBV5-4	.	TRBJ2-5	medium-sized	TGTGCCAGCAGCTTGAGTGTCGGTCAAGAGACCCAGTACTTC	CASSLSVGQETQYF
TRBV18	.	TRBJ2-7	once	TGTGCCACTGCCCGGGACAATTACGAGCAGTACTTC	CATARDNYEQYF
TRBV27	TRBD1	TRBJ1-2	.	TGTGCCAGCAGTCCGACAGGGGATGTTAACTATGGCTACACCTTC	CASSPTGDVNYGYTF
TRBV6-1	.	TRBJ2-2	.	TGTGCCAGCAGTGTTGGCAACACCGGGGAGCTGTTTTTT	CASSVGNTGELFF
TRBV7-2	TRBD1	TRBJ1-2	.	TGTGCCAGCAGCTTATTCGGAAAGGGGGCGGGAGGCTACACCTTC	CASSLFGKGAGGYTF
TRBV19	TRBD1	TRBJ1-5	.	TGTGCCAGCCGGGACAGAAATTTTCAGCCCCAGCATTTT	CASRDRNFQPQHF
TRBV9	TRBD2	TRBJ2-1	.	TGTGCCAGCAGCGCGGCGCTAGCGGGTAGCTCCTACAATGAGCAGTTCTTC	CASSAALAGSSYNEQFF
TRBV7-2	TRBD1	TRBJ2-2	few	TGTGCCAGCAGGCAGGGGGCGCAGGTGATTGCCGGGGAGCTGTTTTTT	CASRQGAQVIAGELFF
TRBV4-3	.	TRBJ1-1	few	TGCGCCAGCAGCCAAGATGGGCGGAACACTGAAGCTTTCTTT	CASSQDGRNTEAFF
TRBV5-1	.	TRBJ2-7	.	TGCGCCAGCAGCTTGGGCGGGGCCTCCTACGAGCAGTACTTC	CASSLGGASYEQYF
TRBV9	TRBD1	TRBJ1-2	.	TGTGCCAGCAGCGTAACAGGGGTCCGCGGCTACACCTTC	CASSVTGVRGYTF
TRBV28	.	TRBJ2-1	once	TGTGCCAGCAGTTTGGGTTCGCGGCATGAGCAGTTCTTC	CASSLGSRHEQFF
TRBV2	TRBD2	TRBJ2-7	.	TGTGCCAGCAGGGCGGCTAGCGGTTCCTACGAGCAGTACTTC	CASRAASGSYEQYF